These 14 T cell receptor beta chains share one sample of origin, sequenced in a study of cytomegalovirus exposure and HLA in healthy donors. PCR involved 60 Vbeta and 13 Jbeta primers. Assay: immunoSEQ multiplex PCR; the TCRdb copy retains only in-frame clones and omits some. The table includes some 150,000 clones, roughly nine tenths detected once. Material: PBMCs. These receptors originate from a woman aged 25 to 39 in good health and CMV-seronegative.

This clone was recorded once. The genes are TRBV18 and TRBJ1-1, with 7 bases lining up with TRBD1. J was trimmed by 6 bases and V by 3 bases; bases with no gene match: 4. This CDR3 contains 13 residues. Germline V CDR1 and CDR2: KGHSH, LQKENI. CDR3 coding DNA: TGTGCCAGCTCACCCCGACAGGGTGCTGAAGCTTTCTTT. Translation: CASSPRQGAEAFF.

This chain connects TRBV7-8 to TRBJ1-4, with a tentative D call TRBD1 (5 bases). This CDR3 is 12 amino acids long. Germline CDR1 reads SGHVS; CDR2 reads FQNEAQ. V lost 3 bases and J 8 bases, leaving 7 bases between the germline ends. CDR3 sequence (DNA): TGTGCCAGCAGCTTCCGGGGGGAAAAACTGTTTTTT. It yields the protein CASSFRGEKLFF.

The chain carries TRBV5-1 and TRBJ2-7; 7 nucleotides agree with TRBD2. The germline gives CDR1 SGHRS, CDR2 YFSETQ. The V gene end was trimmed by 2 bases and the J gene end by 2 bases; junction bases not matched to a gene: 4. The CDR3 covers 14 residues. The CDR3, as DNA: TGCGCCAGCAGCTTCACGGGGGGAGCCTACGAGCAGTACTTC. Its translation: CASSFTGGAYEQYF.

The chain is built from TRBV7-9 and TRBJ2-2; 8 bases are shared with TRBD1. Losses at the gene ends were 5 bases for V and 1 base for J; bases not matched to a gene: 3. Germline V gene lookup returns CDR1 SEHNR and CDR2 FQNEAQ (reference sequence). The CDR3 extends over 15 amino acids. Here the CDR3 reads CASSDRGQNTGELFF. In nucleotides, the CDR3 is TGTGCCAGCAGCGACAGGGGACAGAACACCGGGGAGCTGTTTTTT.

The chain combines TRBV7-6 with TRBJ1-2; maybe TRBD1 (5 bases). Trimming stripped 5 bases from V and 0 bases from J, with 13 bases between. Germline loops: CDR1 SGHVS, CDR2 FNYEAQ. The CDR3 consists of 15 residues. CDR3 DNA: TGTGCCAGCAGCCAGTCCCAGGGATCTAACTATGGCTACACCTTC. Protein sequence: CASSQSQGSNYGYTF.

This clone has only a few counts. Its ends do not fully match the called genes, so a read error is possible. This sequence joins TRBV2 and TRBJ1-1; unclear D gene. CDR3 length: 10 amino acids. Germline lookup yields CDR1 SNHLY and CDR2 FYNNEI. CDR3 region: CASSEVGGSF. The CDR3 DNA follows: TGTGCCAGCAGTGAAGTCGGCGGATCTTTT.

V gene TRBV27 combines with J gene TRBJ2-3, with TRBD2 identical over 9 bases. V gave up 5 bases and J gave up 4 bases; unmatched junction bases: 7. This CDR3 has 15 residues. Looked up from germline, CDR1 is MNHEY and CDR2 is SMNVEV (reference sequence). CDR3 coding DNA: TGTGCCAGCAGTCCTTGGACTAGCGCGCCAGATACGCAGTATTTT. It is translated as CASSPWTSAPDTQYF.

As concerns this clone: Other DNA variants within this sample encode the same CDR3. For the CDR3, the DNA is TGCGCCAGCAGTGAATACAGGGAGAACACTGAAGCTTTCTTT. Translating it yields CASSEYRENTEAFF. The chain combines TRBV10-1 with TRBJ1-1, with D tentatively TRBD1 (6 bases). Germline V gene data show CDR1 as WNHNN and CDR2 as SYGVQD (reference sequence). CDR3 length: 14 amino acids. V lost 3 bases, J lost 1 base, and 9 bases lay in between.

CDR3 in DNA: TGTGCCAGCAGCCCCCGCGGACAGATAATTAACACCGGGGAGCTGTTTTTT. Translated: CASSPRGQIINTGELFF. The chain has TRBV7-2 and TRBJ2-2, with D tentatively TRBD1 (6 bases). Germline V gene data show CDR1 as SGHTA and CDR2 as FQGNSA. The V end was cut by 5 bases, the J end by 2 bases, with 18 bases between. CDR3 length equals 17 residues.

CDR3 residues: CASSPLRDTSGNTIYF. CDR3 DNA sequence: TGTGCCAGCTCACCTTTACGGGACACCTCTGGAAACACCATATATTTT. The chain recombines TRBV18 with TRBJ1-3, with D maybe TRBD1 (6 bases). V was pared by 3 bases and J by 0 bases, with 12 bases between. Germline V gene sequence: CDR1 KGHSH, CDR2 LQKENI. CDR3 size: 16 residues.

CDR3 loop: CASSKALAYEQYF. CDR3 DNA sequence: TGTGCCAGCAGTAAAGCATTGGCCTACGAGCAGTACTTC. J is TRBJ2-7 and V is TRBV27, with unresolved D. The V end was cut by 5 bases, the J end by 2 bases, with 10 bases between. This CDR3 comprises 13 residues. Germline-derived CDR1 and CDR2 are MNHEY and SMNVEV (reference sequence).

The chain couples TRBV5-1 to TRBJ1-2, with no clear D. V was clipped by 1 base and J by 3 bases, with 4 bases between them. Per the germline V gene, CDR1 is SGHRS and CDR2 is YFSETQ. CDR3 length: 12 residues. In DNA form, the CDR3 reads TGCGCCAGCAGCTTGCTAGACTATGGCTACACCTTC. It is translated as CASSLLDYGYTF.

The rearrangement links TRBV2 to TRBJ1-1; D remains unclear. The ends were cut back, 1 base at V and 1 base at J, with 7 bases in the middle. Germline V gives CDR1 SNHLY, CDR2 FYNNEI. This CDR3 comprises 14 residues. CDR3 sequence: CASSEDGENTEAFF. CDR3 nucleotide sequence: TGTGCCAGCAGTGAAGACGGTGAGAACACTGAAGCTTTCTTT.

The J gene is TRBJ2-5, the V gene TRBV19, with 7 bases matching TRBD1. Germline V gene lookup returns CDR1 LNHDA and CDR2 SQIVND (reference sequence). The CDR3 consists of 13 residues. Trimming cost V 4 bases and J 4 bases; bases outside gene matches: 3. The CDR3 is CASSKTGRETQYF. The CDR3, as DNA: TGTGCCAGTAGTAAGACAGGGCGAGAGACCCAGTACTTC.